This T cell receptor (beta chain) derives from a study of regulatory T cells in long-lasting Graves disease. Sample time point: newly diagnosed GD, antithyroid drugs for less than 3 months. Making the TCR library involved RNA that had been extracted from PBMCs. This clonotype was recorded at least ten times. Its antigen is not known. Study-level points and caveats: The number of shared public clonotypes was higher in persistent patients (around 2,700) than new patients (more than 850). Exclusively peripheral blood, rather than thyroid tissue, was studied. Preferential use of TRBV28, TRBJ1-2 and TRBJ2-5 was seen in persistent disease.

The CDR3 consists of 14 residues. Germline V gene lookup returns CDR1 SQVTM and CDR2 ANQGSEA. Trimming removed 1 base at V and 6 bases at J, with 14 bases between. Construction of the TCR beta libraries employed iRepertoire HTBI primers in conjunction with Arm-PCR of CDR3 regions. In the original processing: Looking across samples, the authors found under 70 TRBV and 13 to 15 TRBJ segments. Using its own MiXCR run on the multiplex PCR reads, TCRdb lists one record per CDR3 protein. The V and J calls and clone size come from TCRdb's table, not from the authors' own analysis. The sample lists a few hundred thousand distinct CDR3 sequences; around 20% were seen once.

The TCR was taken from a female donor with Graves disease. The source material was peripheral blood mononuclear cells (PBMCs), sampled at new diagnosis, from a patient treated with antithyroid drugs. J is TRBJ2-3 and V is TRBV29-1; D may be TRBD2 (6 bases). This CDR3 reads CSVEASGFGDTQYF. The CDR3 region has the DNA TGCAGCGTTGAAGCGAGCGGGTTTGGGGATACGCAGTATTTT.